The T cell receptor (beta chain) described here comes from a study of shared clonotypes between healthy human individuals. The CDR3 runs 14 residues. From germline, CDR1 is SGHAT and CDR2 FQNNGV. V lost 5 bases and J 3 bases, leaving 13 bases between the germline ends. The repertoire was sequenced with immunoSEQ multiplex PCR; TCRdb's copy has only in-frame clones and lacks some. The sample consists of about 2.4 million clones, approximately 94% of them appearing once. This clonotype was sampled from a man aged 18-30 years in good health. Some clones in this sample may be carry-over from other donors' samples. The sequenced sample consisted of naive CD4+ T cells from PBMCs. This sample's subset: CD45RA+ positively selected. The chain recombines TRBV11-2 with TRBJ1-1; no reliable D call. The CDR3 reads CASSLHLGDTEAFF. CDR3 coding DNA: TGTGCCAGCAGCCTCCATCTGGGAGACACTGAAGCTTTCTTT. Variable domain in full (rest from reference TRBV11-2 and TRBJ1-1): EAGVAQSPRYKIIEKRQSVAFWCNPISGHATLYWYQQILGQGPKLLIQFQNNGVVDDSQLPKDRFSAERLKGVDSTLKIQPAKLEDSAVYLCASSLHLGDTEAFFGQGTRLTVV.